A selection of T cell receptor beta chains follows, all from one sample in a study of cytomegalovirus exposure and HLA in healthy donors. The data were produced by immunoSEQ multiplex PCR, yet TCRdb's version contains in-frame clones alone and is incomplete. The sample contains around 150,000 clones, approximately 72% of which appear only once. Sequenced: PBMCs. Receptors were obtained from a female donor in good health and CMV-seronegative. Each CDR3 is given without its conserved first and last residue.

>TRBJ2-7|TRBV4-1
ASSQPGVRYEQY
>TRBJ2-3|TRBV11-1
ASSLVSGGGSTDTQY
>TRBJ2-7|TRBV18
ASSTGLAGSYEQY
>TRBJ2-7|TRBV14
ASSQVAGGWGSEQY
>TRBJ2-5|TRBV5-1
ASSLGGTSALETQY
>TRBJ1-3|TRBV30
AWSVSLRNTIY
>TRBJ1-6|TRBV7-3
ASSSTGGSSPLH
>TRBJ2-1|TRBV9
ASSASGTGNEQF
>TRBJ1-1|TRBV12-5
ASGPERGTEAF
>TRBJ1-5|TRBV6-5
ASSGTGRRNQPQH
>TRBJ2-1|TRBV18
ASSPPGQPTGEQF
>TRBJ1-1|TRBV9
ASSVEGTRNTEAF
>TRBJ2-7|TRBV9
ASSVGTATYEQY
>TRBJ2-2|TRBV9
ASSAPQGGAGELF
>TRBJ2-5|TRBV30
AWSVDGGQETQY
>TRBJ2-7|TRBV4-1
ASSQGGAGGYEQY
>TRBJ2-1|TRBV7-2
ASSLKTVYNEQF